What follows are 25 T cell receptor beta chains derived from one specimen sequenced in a study of OX40 agonist ivuxolimab in advanced cancers. Assay: immunoSEQ multiplex PCR; the TCRdb copy retains only in-frame clones and omits some. The repertoire includes 53,000 or so clones, about four fifths of them detected once, and 2% to 3% sits in the top ten. The material was CD4+ or CD8+ T cells sorted from blood, obtained in a trial of the OX40 agonist ivuxolimab. Receptor source: an adult with an advanced solid tumor such as melanoma, head and neck, liver or kidney cancer.

This clone has only one observation. The J gene is TRBJ2-7, the V gene TRBV6-6, with D possibly being TRBD1 (5 bases). Germline CDR1 MNHNY, CDR2 SVGAGI (reference sequence). V lost 6 bases, J lost 3 bases, and 18 bases lay in between. The CDR3 extends over 15 amino acids. The DNA for the CDR3 is TGTGCCAGCAGACCCACGACAGCGCTGTTCTACGAGCAGTACTTC. This gives the protein CASRPTTALFYEQYF.

V gene TRBV7-8 combines with J gene TRBJ2-3; either TRBD1 or TRBD2 may fit D (5 bases each). The CDR3 runs 12 residues. The V gene's germline CDR1 is SGHVS and CDR2 FQNEAQ. Trimming pared 6 bases from V and 7 bases from J, leaving 11 bases between. Written as DNA, the CDR3 is TGTGCCAGCAGGGGACCCGCTAATACGCAGTATTTT. This codes for CASRGPANTQYF.

The V gene is TRBV7-2, the J gene TRBJ2-3; D possibly corresponds to TRBD1 (5 bases). Looked up from germline, CDR1 is SGHTA and CDR2 is FQGNSA. The CDR3 consists of 14 residues. Trimming left V 4 bases short and J 5 bases short, with 13 bases between. This CDR3 is CASSSRPQGDTQYF. The CDR3 DNA reads TGTGCCAGCAGCTCCCGGCCCCAGGGAGATACGCAGTATTTT.

As DNA, the CDR3 is TGTGCCAGTAGTACCTCAGGGGGCGGGAACACCGGGGAGCTGTTTTTT. This encodes CASSTSGGGNTGELFF. The chain has TRBV19 and TRBJ2-2; 8 bases agree with TRBD1. The CDR3 is 16 amino acids. V shed 4 bases, J shed 1 base, and the junction held 5 bases outside the gene matches. Germline CDR1 and CDR2: LNHDA and SQIVND (reference sequence).

The CDR3 protein is CASNTGQGQFF. The CDR3 DNA is TGTGCCAGCAACACCGGACAGGGCCAGTTCTTC. The rearrangement links TRBV7-2 to TRBJ2-1; TRBD1 matches at 8 bases. The CDR3 runs to 11 residues. From germline, CDR1 is SGHTA and CDR2 FQGNSA. After removal of 7 bases from V and 13 bases from J, the junction contained 6 bases not matched to a gene.

This clone was detected a few times. This chain connects TRBV7-9 to TRBJ1-2; D is ambiguous. Germline lookup yields CDR1 SEHNR and CDR2 FQNEAQ (reference sequence). V lost 6 bases and J 4 bases, leaving 9 bases between the germline ends. The CDR3 loop spans 12 amino acids. The CDR3 coding sequence is TGTGCCAGCAGACTTTCTGGCTATGGCTACACCTTC. Its translation is CASRLSGYGYTF.

This clone was detected only once. The chain carries TRBV19 and TRBJ1-1, with TRBD1 as a possible D gene (5 bases). V was trimmed by 7 bases and J by 1 base, leaving 13 bases between them. This CDR3 contains 14 residues. Per germline, CDR1 LNHDA and CDR2 SQIVND (reference sequence). The CDR3 coding sequence is TGTGCCAGTACTGAGGGGCGGACGAACACTGAAGCTTTCTTT. This translates into CASTEGRTNTEAFF.

In nucleotides, the CDR3 is TGTGCCAGCAGCAAGCGAGGGGGCGTAAACAATGAGCAGTTCTTC. This translates into CASSKRGGVNNEQFF. The chain is built from TRBV21-1 and TRBJ2-1; TRBD1 is the table's D call, not checked against the DNA. TRBV21-1 is noted as a pseudogene. The length of the CDR3 is 15 residues.

V gene TRBV11-2 combines with J gene TRBJ1-2; 8 nucleotides agree with TRBD1. The V segment lost 2 bases and the J segment 8 bases; nucleotides outside the gene matches: 10. The CDR3 has 15 amino acids. Germline lookup yields CDR1 SGHAT and CDR2 FQNNGV. As DNA, the CDR3 is TGTGCCAGCAGCTTACATACGCCCAGGGGGCGCGGCTACACCTTC. This translates into CASSLHTPRGRGYTF.

This clone has only a few counts. This rearrangement joins TRBV18 to TRBJ1-2; 10 nucleotides align to TRBD1. The J segment lost 3 bases and the V segment lost 4 bases, leaving 17 bases of the junction unmatched. This CDR3 has 19 amino acids. CDR1 is KGHSH and CDR2 is LQKENI in the germline V gene. The CDR3 loop reads CASSRYPPGQGTLYYGYTF. The CDR3 DNA reads as TGTGCCAGCTCACGCTACCCACCGGGACAGGGGACCCTCTACTATGGCTACACCTTC.

The CDR3 loop is CASTASLPNQPQHF. The CDR3 DNA follows: TGTGCCAGCACCGCGAGCTTGCCCAATCAGCCCCAGCATTTT. The V call is TRBV28, the J call TRBJ1-5; D call uncertain. The V gene's germline CDR1 is MDHEN and CDR2 SYDVKM. The CDR3 has 14 residues. V dropped 7 bases and J dropped 3 bases, with 13 bases sitting between them.

The J gene is TRBJ2-7, the V gene TRBV4-1, with D hard to call. CDR3 size: 11 residues. Germline values: CDR1 MGHRA, CDR2 YSYEKL. Trimming shortened V by 5 bases and J by 3 bases, and 5 bases separated the two germline ends. CDR3 nucleotides: TGCGCCAGCAGCTCAGGCTACGAGCAGTACTTC. This gives the protein CASSSGYEQYF.

The rearrangement joins TRBV27 to TRBJ2-2; the match to TRBD2 covers 12 bases. V shed 8 bases and J 4 bases; nucleotides not matched to a gene: 8. The CDR3 covers 16 residues. Germline V gene data show CDR1 as MNHEY and CDR2 as SMNVEV (reference sequence). CDR3 protein: CASRPTSGGITGELFF. The CDR3 coding sequence is TGTGCCAGCCGTCCCACTAGCGGGGGGATCACCGGGGAGCTGTTTTTT.

This chain's CDR3 is CASSDIRTRSVNEQFF. In DNA, the CDR3 is TGTGCCAGCAGTGATATTCGGACACGGTCGGTCAATGAGCAGTTCTTC. The gene calls are TRBV2 and TRBJ2-1, with a tentative D call TRBD1 (5 bases). The CDR3 spans 16 residues. The germline V gene has CDR1 SNHLY and CDR2 FYNNEI. V lost 3 bases and J lost 6, with 18 bases in between.

The rearrangement uses TRBV29-1 and TRBJ2-7; tentatively, D is TRBD1 (5 bases). There are 13 residues in the CDR3. The ends were cut back, 4 bases at V and 2 bases at J, with 12 bases in the middle. Germline-derived CDR1 and CDR2 are SQVTM and ANQGSEA. CDR3 DNA: TGCAGCGTTGGTCTTACAGGCCCCTACGAGCAGTACTTC. Amino acid sequence: CSVGLTGPYEQYF.

As regards this clone: The DNA is omitted, as the CDR3 cannot be located on it reliably, and the CDR3 follows TCRdb's listing. The chain combines TRBV21-1 with TRBJ1-5; no check of the table's D call, TRBD1, against the DNA was made. TRBV21-1 is a pseudogene. Inclusive of both ends, the CDR3 amounts to 16 amino acids. CDR3 residues: CASSPWGQGTNQPQHF.

The gene calls are TRBV19 and TRBJ1-5, with D hard to call. The CDR3 sequence is 14 residues long. Germline loops: CDR1 LNHDA, CDR2 SQIVND (reference sequence). Trimming cost V 3 bases and J 4 bases, with 10 bases left between them. The CDR3 DNA reads TGTGCCAGTAGTATTAGTTGGGGTAATCAGCCCCAGCATTTT. It translates to CASSISWGNQPQHF.

This clone was detected a few times. The rearrangement links TRBV19 to TRBJ1-2, with D possibly matching TRBD1 (6 bases). Trimming stripped 5 bases from V and 8 bases from J, with 15 bases between. In germline, CDR1 is LNHDA, CDR2 SQIVND (reference sequence). The CDR3 contains 13 residues. CDR3 nucleotides: TGTGCCAGTAGTCCGAACAGGGTGGGCGGCTACACCTTC. Its translation is CASSPNRVGGYTF.

The chain combines TRBV29-1 with TRBJ1-2, with 9 bases fitting TRBD1. Germline loops: CDR1 SQVTM, CDR2 ANQGSEA. Unmatched junction bases numbered 4, after V lost 6 bases and J lost 8 bases. The length of the CDR3 is 11 residues. The CDR3 loop is CSVTGGYGYTF. The CDR3 DNA reads TGCAGCGTGACAGGGGGATACGGCTACACCTTC.

The genes are TRBV6-5 and TRBJ2-1; 11 positions agree with TRBD1. This CDR3 contains 15 residues. Germline V gene data show CDR1 as MNHEY and CDR2 as SVGAGI. Trimming cost V 9 bases and J 8 bases; bases outside gene matches: 12. In nucleotides, the CDR3 is TGTGCCAGTGGACAGGGGGCGGATTATGGCGATGAGCAGTTCTTC. It is translated as CASGQGADYGDEQFF.

J is TRBJ2-3 and V is TRBV7-3, with 9 bases matching TRBD2. There are 16 residues in the CDR3. The trim removed 5 bases at V and 0 bases at J, leaving 6 bases unmatched. From germline, CDR1 is SGHTA and CDR2 FQGTGA. The CDR3 DNA sequence: TGTGCCAGCAGCACCGGACTAGCGTCGAGCACAGATACGCAGTATTTT. Residues: CASSTGLASSTDTQYF.

This chain connects TRBV2 to TRBJ1-1, with D perhaps TRBD1 (5 bases). This CDR3 has 15 residues. Germline V CDR1 and CDR2: SNHLY, FYNNEI. Trimming took off 4 bases at V and 1 base at J, with 13 bases between the two ends. The CDR3 loop is CASSVGVWTNTEAFF. The CDR3 coding sequence is TGTGCCAGCAGTGTGGGGGTCTGGACGAACACTGAAGCTTTCTTT. Filled out from reference TRBV2 and TRBJ1-1, the complete variable domain reads EPEVTQTPSHQVTQMGQEVILRCVPISNHLYFYWYRQILGQKVEFLVSFYNNEISEKSEIFDDQFSVERPDGSNFTLKIRSTKLEDSAMYFCASSVGVWTNTEAFFGQGTRLTVV.

This clone was picked up a small number of times. This chain joins TRBV6-5 and TRBJ1-2, with D maybe TRBD1 (6 bases). Germline V gene sequence: CDR1 MNHEY, CDR2 SVGAGI. Trimming pared 5 bases from V and 8 bases from J, leaving 18 bases between. The CDR3 runs to 14 residues. In nucleotides, the CDR3 is TGTGCCAGCAGTCACCCCGACAGGCCAAGGGGCTACACCTTC. Amino acid sequence: CASSHPDRPRGYTF.

The chain carries TRBV2 and TRBJ1-1; 9 bases are shared with TRBD1. The CDR3 runs to 13 residues. Germline V CDR1 and CDR2: SNHLY, FYNNEI. Trimming removed 9 bases from V and 11 bases from J; junction bases left unmatched: 13. CDR3 residues: CASSTGGLMMAFF. CDR3 nucleotide sequence: TGTGCCAGTTCGACAGGGGGTCTAATGATGGCTTTCTTT.

The chain links TRBV4-3 to TRBJ2-7; 7 nucleotides line up with TRBD1. The germline V gene encodes CDR1 LGHNA and CDR2 YSLEER. The CDR3 extends over 15 amino acids. V gave up 4 bases and J gave up 4 bases; unmatched junction bases: 10. CDR3 sequence: CASSPQLSRGYEQYF. CDR3 DNA sequence: TGCGCCAGCAGCCCCCAGTTAAGCAGGGGGTACGAGCAGTACTTC.